Below, one T cell receptor (beta chain) is given with its context. V lost 0 bases to trimming and J lost 3 bases; unmatched junction nucleotides: 10. The CDR3 runs to 17 residues. The V gene's germline CDR1 is SNHLY and CDR2 FYNNEI. The data originate from a study of blood T cells in healthy people across ages. Using a J-beta primer mix together with a sample-barcoded 5' primer, a second PCR was run for roughly 6 to 12 cycles. Using its own MiXCR run on the 5' RACE reads, TCRdb lists one record per CDR3 protein. The sample holds some 900,000 distinct CDR3 sequences, around 46% seen once. Sequences were obtained from blood. J is TRBJ2-7 and V is TRBV2, with TRBD2 matching over 8 bases. The sequence was obtained from a man aged 25-45 years in good health. The CDR3 region has the DNA TGTGCCAGCAGTGAAGCGCTTCACTGGCGGGAGGACTACGAGCAGTACTTC. Encoded protein: CASSEALHWREDYEQYF.